A selection of T cell receptor beta chains follows, all from one sample in a study of T-cell memory formation after mild COVID-19. TCRdb reanalysed the 5' RACE reads using MiXCR and keeps one entry per CDR3 protein. This table holds 150,000 to 200,000 distinct CDR3 sequences, about 21% found once. The specimen was PBMCs or a T cell subset sorted from them (not recorded which). Every receptor here comes from an adult woman who had mild COVID-19 (a few samples of this study predate the infection). Cell type and time point are not known. Each CDR3 is given with its conserved first and last residue. D genes are given only for firm matches. Expanded clones are given a class, and other clones once, few, many or no size at all.

size	length	V	J	D	DNA	CDR3
.	12	TRBV5-1	TRBJ1-1	.	TGCGCCAGTAGGGTGGCGAACACTGAAGCTTTCTTT	CASRVANTEAFF
.	14	TRBV3-1	TRBJ2-6	.	TGTGCCAGCTCGGGGACTTCCGGGGCCAACGTCCTGACTTTC	CASSGTSGANVLTF
few	12	TRBV12-3/TRBV12-4	TRBJ2-3	TRBD1	TGTGCCAGCACCCAGGGGGCGGATACGCAGTATTTT	CASTQGADTQYF
.	15	TRBV6-2/TRBV6-3	TRBJ2-1	.	TGTGCCAGCAGTTGGGACGGCTACTCCTACAATGAGCAGTTCTTC	CASSWDGYSYNEQFF
.	15	TRBV19	TRBJ2-3	TRBD2	TGTGCCAGTAGTATGTATAGCGGGGGGACAGATACGCAGTATTTT	CASSMYSGGTDTQYF
few	15	TRBV29-1	TRBJ2-3	TRBD2	TGCAGCGTCGGTCTAGCGGGGTATGGTACAGATACGCAGTATTTT	CSVGLAGYGTDTQYF
few	14	TRBV4-1	TRBJ2-2	.	TGCGCCAGCAGCCAAGGGACAACCACCGGGGAGCTGTTTTTT	CASSQGTTTGELFF
.	13	TRBV9	TRBJ2-2	.	TGTGCCAGCAGCGAATCTATAACCGGGGAGCTGTTTTTT	CASSESITGELFF
.	15	TRBV5-1	TRBJ2-1	.	TGCGCCAGCAGCTCCCGGGACGTCGTTTCCAATGAGCAGTTCTTC	CASSSRDVVSNEQFF
few	13	TRBV20-1	TRBJ2-7	.	TGCAGTGCTAGAGGTGGCAGCACCTACGAGCAGTACTTC	CSARGGSTYEQYF
.	16	TRBV20-1	TRBJ2-1	TRBD2	TGCAGTGCTAGAGATAGCCTAGCGGGAGGGCCCCATGAGCAGTTCTTC	CSARDSLAGGPHEQFF
.	12	TRBV29-1	TRBJ1-4	.	TGCAGCGTTGGGACTACGAATGAAAAACTGTTTTTT	CSVGTTNEKLFF
few	15	TRBV7-9	TRBJ2-1	TRBD2	TGTGCCAGCAGCTTAGTTAGCGGGGGTTACAATGAGCAGTTCTTC	CASSLVSGGYNEQFF
.	18	TRBV7-9	TRBJ2-3	TRBD2	TGTGCCAGCAGCTTAGCCCTCTTGACTAGCGGGGGGACAAATACGCAGTATTTT	CASSLALLTSGGTNTQYF
.	14	TRBV5-1	TRBJ1-1	.	TGCGCCAGCAGCTTGGAGGGATCGAACACTGAAGCTTTCTTT	CASSLEGSNTEAFF
.	15	TRBV12-3/TRBV12-4	TRBJ1-1	.	TGTGCCAGCAGTTTAGGACAGTTTTTGAACACTGAAGCTTTCTTT	CASSLGQFLNTEAFF
few	13	TRBV9	TRBJ2-7	.	TGTGCCAGCAGCCCCCAGACGGGCTACGAGCAGTACTTC	CASSPQTGYEQYF
few	14	TRBV11-2	TRBJ2-7	TRBD2	TGTGCCAGCAGCTTTTTAGCGGGGGAGTACGAGCAGTACTTC	CASSFLAGEYEQYF
.	16	TRBV5-1	TRBJ2-3	.	TGCGCCAGCAGCCCCCGGGACGCCTCTAGCACAGATACGCAGTATTTT	CASSPRDASSTDTQYF
.	13	TRBV6-5	TRBJ1-4	.	TGTGCCAGCAGTTCAGGGCTAGATGAAAAACTGTTTTTT	CASSSGLDEKLFF
.	16	TRBV7-9	TRBJ1-4	TRBD1	TGTGCCAGCAGCCCTCGATCCGGGACAGGGTATGAAAAACTGTTTTTT	CASSPRSGTGYEKLFF
few	12	TRBV24-1	TRBJ2-3	.	TGTGCCACCAGTACGGGGGCAGCCGGGCAGTATTTT	CATSTGAAGQYF
.	14	TRBV11-2	TRBJ2-3	.	TGTGCCAGCAGCTTATTCCGGGGCTCCGATACGCAGTATTTT	CASSLFRGSDTQYF
few	16	TRBV7-9	TRBJ2-1	.	TGTGCCAGCAGCCTAGGGACCGACTTTTCCTACAATGAGCAGTTCTTC	CASSLGTDFSYNEQFF
many	13	TRBV7-2	TRBJ1-6	.	TGTGCCAGCTCGGGCAACTATAATTCACCCCTCCACTTT	CASSGNYNSPLHF
few	14	TRBV7-2	TRBJ2-1	.	TGTGCCAGCAGCTCATGGACGTCTGATAATGAGCAGTTCTTC	CASSSWTSDNEQFF
few	14	TRBV7-9	TRBJ2-7	.	TGTGCCAGCAGCTTGGTCGATTTGGACTACGAGCAGTACTTC	CASSLVDLDYEQYF
.	18	TRBV4-2	TRBJ2-7	TRBD2	TGTGCCAGCAGCCAAGCTCCACTAGCGGGAGTTGGGGCCTACGAGCAGTACTTC	CASSQAPLAGVGAYEQYF